The 19 T cell receptor beta chains below all came from one sample that was sequenced in a study of regulatory T cells in long-lasting Graves disease. Construction of the TCR beta libraries employed iRepertoire HTBI primers in conjunction with Arm-PCR of CDR3 regions. TCRdb re-called the multiplex PCR reads with MiXCR, one entry per CDR3 protein. Here the sample spans about 340,000 distinct CDR3 sequences, about 20% being singletons. Time point indicated: persistent/refractory GD, antithyroid drugs over 5 years with positive TRAb. PBMC RNA was the source of the TCR library. Sequenced material: peripheral blood mononuclear cells (PBMCs), taken when the disease was refractory, from a patient treated with antithyroid drugs. These receptors were obtained from a female donor with Graves disease.

The V and J genes are TRBV6-1 and TRBJ2-2, with TRBD2 identical over 13 bases. The germline gives CDR1 MNHNS, CDR2 SASEGT. J lost 4 bases, V lost 7 bases, and 3 bases had no gene match. The CDR3 has 15 amino acids. CDR3 sequence: CASIGLAGATGELFF. DNA of the CDR3: TGTGCCAGCATAGGACTAGCGGGAGCCACCGGGGAGCTGTTTTTT.

The gene calls are TRBV10-3 and TRBJ2-7; TRBD2 agrees at 7 bases. The length of the CDR3 is 14 residues. The germline V gene has CDR1 ENHRY and CDR2 SYGVKD. Losses at the gene ends were 5 bases for V and 1 base for J; bases not matched to a gene: 5. In DNA form, the CDR3 reads TGTGCCATCAGTAAGTTGGGGGGGTCCTACGAGCAGTACTTC. As protein: CAISKLGGSYEQYF.

There are many counts of this clonotype. The chain combines TRBV10-3 with TRBJ1-2; tentatively, D is TRBD1 (5 bases). Germline loops: CDR1 ENHRY, CDR2 SYGVKD. Trimming pared 6 bases from V and 8 bases from J, leaving 16 bases between. The CDR3 totals 13 residues. The CDR3 nucleotides read TGTGCCATCAGCCGAGAAGGGGCGGAGGGCTACACCTTC. Residues: CAISREGAEGYTF.

This clonotype came up many times. V gene TRBV29-1 combines with J gene TRBJ2-4; D gene ambiguous. V lost 2 bases and J lost 9, with 17 bases in between. CDR1 and CDR2 from the germline V gene are SQVTM and ANQGSEA. The CDR3 runs to 14 residues. The CDR3 nucleotides are TGCAGCGTTGAACCGACCCGGGCACCGGGCATTCAGTACTTC. Protein sequence: CSVEPTRAPGIQYF.

V gene TRBV10-2 combines with J gene TRBJ1-2, with a weak D call TRBD1 (5 bases). The germline CDR1 and CDR2 sequences are WSHSY and SAAADI. The CDR3 is 16 residues long. V lost 6 bases and J lost 0, with 17 bases in between. CDR3 in amino acids: CASSAGRRSANYGYTF. The CDR3 region has the DNA TGCGCCAGCAGCGCGGGACGGCGTTCCGCTAACTATGGCTACACCTTC.

The chain links TRBV29-1 to TRBJ1-2; a weak D match, TRBD1 (5 bases). The V gene's germline CDR1 is SQVTM and CDR2 ANQGSEA. The CDR3 totals 14 residues. V lost 6 bases and J 3 bases, leaving 17 bases between the germline ends. DNA for the CDR3: TGCAGCGTCGTCACGAAGGGGTCGGACTATGGCTACACCTTC. Translated, it gives CSVVTKGSDYGYTF.

The CDR3 DNA follows: TGTGCCAGCAGCTTAGTAAGGTACAGGAATGAGCAGTTCTTC. Translating it yields CASSLVRYRNEQFF. This chain connects TRBV7-2 to TRBJ2-1, with D tentatively TRBD1 (5 bases). Germline V lookup: CDR1 SGHTA, CDR2 FQGNSA. This CDR3 spans 14 amino acids. The V end lost 1 base, the J end lost 7 bases, and 11 bases lay between the germline ends.

Comment on this clonotype: A much more abundant neighbour one base away suggests this may be a read error. J is TRBJ2-4 and V is TRBV12-3 or TRBV12-4, with 7 bases fitting TRBD2. After removal of 1 base from V and 5 bases from J, the junction contained 5 bases not matched to a gene. CDR3 length: 15 amino acids. CDR3 loop: CASSLDSGNQNIQYF. In DNA, the CDR3 is TGTGCCAGCAGTTTAGACAGCGGGAATCAAAACATTCAGTACTTC.

In this sample, this clonotype turned up many times. This sequence joins TRBV3-1 and TRBJ1-2; no clear D gene. This CDR3 comprises 13 residues. The V and J ends lost 0 bases and 4 bases respectively, with 6 bases between them. The germline V gene encodes CDR1 LGHDT and CDR2 YNNKEL (reference sequence). CDR3 nucleotide sequence: TGTGCCAGCAGCCAAGATCGGCCCTATGGCTACACCTTC. As protein: CASSQDRPYGYTF.

This clonotype was seen a few times. The chain employs TRBV5-8 and TRBJ1-2; the D gene is possibly TRBD1 (6 bases). The CDR3 covers 16 residues. CDR1 and CDR2 from the germline V gene are SGHTS and YDEGEE. Trimming stripped 6 bases from V and 0 bases from J, with 18 bases between. The CDR3 sequence: CASTLSGARANYGYTF. For the CDR3, the DNA is TGTGCCAGCACCCTTTCAGGGGCCAGAGCTAACTATGGCTACACCTTC.

The rearrangement joins TRBV10-3 to TRBJ2-7; 11 positions agree with TRBD2. Germline V gives CDR1 ENHRY, CDR2 SYGVKD. V lost 0 bases to trimming and J lost 6 bases; unmatched junction nucleotides: 19. This CDR3 is built from 20 residues. CDR3 loop: CAISESIILAGAHPSREQYF. The CDR3 region has the DNA TGTGCCATCAGTGAGTCCATTATACTAGCGGGAGCCCACCCTTCGCGCGAGCAGTACTTC.

This clonotype was counted a few times. The chain uses TRBV29-1 and TRBJ1-3; possible D gene TRBD1, 5 bases. Germline-derived CDR1 and CDR2 are SQVTM and ANQGSEA. The CDR3 consists of 14 residues. Trimming removed 4 bases from V and 3 bases from J, with 13 bases in between. CDR3 coding DNA: TGCAGCGTTGCGAAGACAGCCTTTGGAAACACCATATATTTT. It encodes CSVAKTAFGNTIYF.

V usage is TRBV5-5 and J usage is TRBJ1-1; maybe TRBD1 (5 bases). Germline assignment: CDR1 SGHKS and CDR2 YYEKEE (reference sequence). CDR3 size: 15 residues. V was pared by 0 bases and J by 0 bases, with 9 bases between. CDR3 DNA sequence: TGTGCCAGCAGCTTGGGTGACAGCCTGAACACTGAAGCTTTCTTT. This translates into CASSLGDSLNTEAFF.

Many counts were recorded for this clonotype. The chain uses TRBV2 and TRBJ2-6; possibly TRBD1 for D (6 bases). Germline V gene lookup returns CDR1 SNHLY and CDR2 FYNNEI. CDR3 length equals 15 residues. V lost 4 bases to trimming and J lost 2 bases, with 9 bases between them. In DNA, the CDR3 is TGTGCCAGCAGTGGTTACAGGGCTGGGGCCAACGTCCTGACTTTC. Translation: CASSGYRAGANVLTF.

The V call is TRBV3-1, the J call TRBJ2-5; no clear D gene. CDR1 is LGHDT, CDR2 YNNKEL, per germline (reference sequence). The CDR3 has 14 residues. V lost 1 base to trimming and J lost 5 bases, with 11 bases between them. The CDR3 DNA reads TGTGCCAGCAGCCAAGCCGTGGCTTCCGAGACCCAGTACTTC. The encoded protein is CASSQAVASETQYF.

The rearrangement uses TRBV11-2 and TRBJ2-1; D is possibly TRBD1 or TRBD2 (6 bases each). V gave up 2 bases and J gave up 10 bases, with 9 bases separating them. This CDR3 comprises 12 residues. CDR1 SGHAT and CDR2 FQNNGV come from the germline V gene. CDR3: CASSLRGAEQFF. The CDR3 coding sequence is TGTGCCAGCAGCTTAAGGGGGGCCGAGCAGTTCTTC.

The genes are TRBV7-9 and TRBJ1-1; D is unclear. V was clipped by 4 bases and J by 8 bases, with 14 bases between them. The CDR3 consists of 13 residues. Germline V gene sequence: CDR1 SEHNR, CDR2 FQNEAQ (reference sequence). The CDR3 sequence is CASSWEEGAEAFF. The CDR3 nucleotides are TGTGCCAGCAGCTGGGAGGAGGGAGCCGAAGCTTTCTTT.

The chain is built from TRBV6-5 and TRBJ2-6, with D possibly called TRBD1 or TRBD2 (5 bases each). Trimming cost V 0 bases and J 4 bases, with 13 bases left between them. CDR1 and CDR2 (germline): MNHEY, SVGAGI. The CDR3 is made up of 17 amino acids. The CDR3 nucleotides read TGTGCCAGCAGTTACTCTCGAGGGGCCTTCGGGGCCAACGTCCTGACTTTC. Protein: CASSYSRGAFGANVLTF.

This clonotype was observed a handful of times. The V gene is TRBV24-1, the J gene TRBJ1-5; TRBD1 might be the D (5 bases). This CDR3 region has 14 residues. Germline-derived CDR1 and CDR2 are KGHDR and SFDVKD. The V gene lost 1 base and the J gene lost 6 bases, with 9 bases spanning the gap. The chain's CDR3 is CATSDFEGSQPQHF. The CDR3 bases are TGTGCCACCAGTGATTTTGAGGGGTCTCAGCCCCAGCATTTT.